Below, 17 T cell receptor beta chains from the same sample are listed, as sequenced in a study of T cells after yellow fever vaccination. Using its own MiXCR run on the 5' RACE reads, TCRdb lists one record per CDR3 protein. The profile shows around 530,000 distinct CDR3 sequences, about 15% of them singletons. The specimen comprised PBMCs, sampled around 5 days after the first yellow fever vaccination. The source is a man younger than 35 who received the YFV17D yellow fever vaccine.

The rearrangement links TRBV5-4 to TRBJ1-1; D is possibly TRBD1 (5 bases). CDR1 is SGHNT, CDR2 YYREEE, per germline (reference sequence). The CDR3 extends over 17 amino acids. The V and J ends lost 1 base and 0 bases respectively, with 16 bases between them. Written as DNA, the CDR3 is TGTGCCAGCAGCTTGTCAGGGCGGATGAAGATGAACACTGAAGCTTTCTTT. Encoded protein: CASSLSGRMKMNTEAFF.

Here the CDR3 reads CASSLDSLAGGTGELFF. DNA for the CDR3: TGTGCCAGCAGCTTAGACTCGCTAGCAGGAGGCACCGGGGAGCTGTTTTTT. V usage is TRBV11-2 and J usage is TRBJ2-2, with D possibly being TRBD2 (5 bases). Trimming left V 0 bases short and J 4 bases short, with 15 bases between. The CDR3 sequence is 17 residues long. Germline CDR1 reads SGHAT; CDR2 reads FQNNGV.

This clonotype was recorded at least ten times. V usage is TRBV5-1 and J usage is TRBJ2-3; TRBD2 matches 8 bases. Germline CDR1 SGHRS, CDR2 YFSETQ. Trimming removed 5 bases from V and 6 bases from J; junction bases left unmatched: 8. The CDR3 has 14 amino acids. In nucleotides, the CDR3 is TGCGCCAGCAGGATCAGCGGGGGAGGGGATACGCAGTATTTT. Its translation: CASRISGGGDTQYF. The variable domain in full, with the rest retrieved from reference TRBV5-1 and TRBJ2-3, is KAGVTQTPRYLIKTRGQQVTLSCSPISGHRSVSWYQQTPGQGLQFLFEYFSETQRNKGNFPGRFSGRQFSNSRSEMNVSTLELGDSALYLCASRISGGGDTQYFGPGTRLTVL.

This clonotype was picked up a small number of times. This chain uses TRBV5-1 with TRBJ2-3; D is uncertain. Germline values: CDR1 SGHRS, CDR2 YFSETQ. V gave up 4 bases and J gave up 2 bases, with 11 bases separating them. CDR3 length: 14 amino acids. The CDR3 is CASSRTENTDTQYF. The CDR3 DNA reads TGCGCCAGCAGCCGGACGGAGAACACAGATACGCAGTATTTT. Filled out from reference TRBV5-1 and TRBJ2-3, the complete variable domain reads KAGVTQTPRYLIKTRGQQVTLSCSPISGHRSVSWYQQTPGQGLQFLFEYFSETQRNKGNFPGRFSGRQFSNSRSEMNVSTLELGDSALYLCASSRTENTDTQYFGPGTRLTVL.

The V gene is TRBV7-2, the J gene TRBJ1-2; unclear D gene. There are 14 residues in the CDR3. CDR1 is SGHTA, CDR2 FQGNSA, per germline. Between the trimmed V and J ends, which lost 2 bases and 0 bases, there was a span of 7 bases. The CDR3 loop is CASSLTRANYGYTF. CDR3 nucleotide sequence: TGTGCCAGCAGCTTAACGCGGGCTAACTATGGCTACACCTTC.

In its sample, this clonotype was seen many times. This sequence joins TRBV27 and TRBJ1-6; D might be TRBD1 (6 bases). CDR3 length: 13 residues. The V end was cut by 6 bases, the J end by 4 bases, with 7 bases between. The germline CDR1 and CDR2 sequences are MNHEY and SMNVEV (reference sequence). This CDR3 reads CASRTGYNSPLHF. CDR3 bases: TGTGCCAGCAGGACAGGTTATAATTCACCCCTCCACTTT.

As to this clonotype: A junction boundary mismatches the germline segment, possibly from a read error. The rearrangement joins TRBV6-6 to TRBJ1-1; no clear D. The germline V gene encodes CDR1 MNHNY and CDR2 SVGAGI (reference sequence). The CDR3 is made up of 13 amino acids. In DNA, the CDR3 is TGTGCCAGGAGTTACGAACGGAGGACTGAAGCTTTCTTT. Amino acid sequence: CARSYERRTEAFF.

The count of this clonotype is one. CDR3 protein: CASSPGTSAGYGYTF. The CDR3 bases are TGTGCCAGCAGCCCTGGGACCTCAGCGGGCTATGGCTACACCTTC. This sequence joins TRBV7-2 and TRBJ1-2, with D perhaps TRBD1 (5 bases). The V end was cut by 5 bases, the J end by 4 bases, with 17 bases between. The CDR3 extends over 15 amino acids. Germline CDR1 reads SGHTA; CDR2 reads FQGNSA.

The CDR3 sequence is CASGRTMNTEAFF. CDR3 nucleotides: TGTGCCAGCGGCAGGACCATGAACACTGAAGCTTTCTTT. The V gene is TRBV6-1, the J gene TRBJ1-1; no clear D. Trimming took off 8 bases at V and 0 bases at J, with 10 bases between the two ends. The CDR3 totals 13 residues. Germline assignment: CDR1 MNHNS and CDR2 SASEGT.

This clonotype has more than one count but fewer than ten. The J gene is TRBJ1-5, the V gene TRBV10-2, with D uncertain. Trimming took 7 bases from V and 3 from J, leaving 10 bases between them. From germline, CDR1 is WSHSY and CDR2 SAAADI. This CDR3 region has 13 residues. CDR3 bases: TGCGCCAGCACGGGGTTGGTCAATCAGCCCCAGCATTTT. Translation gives CASTGLVNQPQHF.

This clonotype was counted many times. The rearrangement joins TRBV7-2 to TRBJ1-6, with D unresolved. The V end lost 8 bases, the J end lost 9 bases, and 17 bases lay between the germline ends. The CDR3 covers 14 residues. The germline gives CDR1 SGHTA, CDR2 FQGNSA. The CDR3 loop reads CASGFAIIGSPLHF. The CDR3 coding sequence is TGTGCCAGCGGATTCGCAATAATAGGTTCACCCCTCCACTTT.

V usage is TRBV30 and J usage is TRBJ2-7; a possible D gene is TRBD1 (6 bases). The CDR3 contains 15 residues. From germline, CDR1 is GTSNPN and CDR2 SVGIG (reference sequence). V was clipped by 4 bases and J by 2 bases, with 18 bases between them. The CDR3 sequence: CAWKGAGAPAYEQYF. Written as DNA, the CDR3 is TGTGCCTGGAAAGGGGCAGGGGCCCCGGCCTACGAGCAGTACTTC.

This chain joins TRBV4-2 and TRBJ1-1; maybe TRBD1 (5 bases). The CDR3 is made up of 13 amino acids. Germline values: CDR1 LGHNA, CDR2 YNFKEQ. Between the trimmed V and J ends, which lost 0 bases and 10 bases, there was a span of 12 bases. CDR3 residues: CASSQEQTVRAFF. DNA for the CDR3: TGTGCCAGCAGCCAAGAACAGACAGTACGAGCTTTCTTT.

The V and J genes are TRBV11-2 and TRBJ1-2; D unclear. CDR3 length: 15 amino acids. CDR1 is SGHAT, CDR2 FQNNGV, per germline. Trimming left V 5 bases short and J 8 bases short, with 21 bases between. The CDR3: CASSAITGTRMGYTF. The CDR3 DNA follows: TGTGCCAGCAGCGCAATTACCGGTACACGGATGGGCTACACCTTC.

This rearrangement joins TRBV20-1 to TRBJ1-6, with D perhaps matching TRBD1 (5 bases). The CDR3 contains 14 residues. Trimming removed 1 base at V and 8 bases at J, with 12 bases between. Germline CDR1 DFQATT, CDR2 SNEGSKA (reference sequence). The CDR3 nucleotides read TGCAGTGCTAGAGTCCGGGGGAACGATTCACCCCTCCACTTT. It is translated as CSARVRGNDSPLHF.

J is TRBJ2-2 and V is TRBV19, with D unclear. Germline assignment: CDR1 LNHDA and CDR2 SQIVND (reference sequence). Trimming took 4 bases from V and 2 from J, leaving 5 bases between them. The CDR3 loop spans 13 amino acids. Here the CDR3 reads CASSTINTGELFF. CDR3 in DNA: TGTGCCAGTAGTACGATTAACACCGGGGAGCTGTTTTTT.

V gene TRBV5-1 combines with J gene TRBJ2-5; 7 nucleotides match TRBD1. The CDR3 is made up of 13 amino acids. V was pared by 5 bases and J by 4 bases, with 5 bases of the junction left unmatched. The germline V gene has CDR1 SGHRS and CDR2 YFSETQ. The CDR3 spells CASRVTGVETQYF. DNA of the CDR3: TGCGCCAGCAGGGTTACAGGGGTAGAGACCCAGTACTTC. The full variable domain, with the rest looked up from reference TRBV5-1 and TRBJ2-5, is KAGVTQTPRYLIKTRGQQVTLSCSPISGHRSVSWYQQTPGQGLQFLFEYFSETQRNKGNFPGRFSGRQFSNSRSEMNVSTLELGDSALYLCASRVTGVETQYFGPGTRLLVL.